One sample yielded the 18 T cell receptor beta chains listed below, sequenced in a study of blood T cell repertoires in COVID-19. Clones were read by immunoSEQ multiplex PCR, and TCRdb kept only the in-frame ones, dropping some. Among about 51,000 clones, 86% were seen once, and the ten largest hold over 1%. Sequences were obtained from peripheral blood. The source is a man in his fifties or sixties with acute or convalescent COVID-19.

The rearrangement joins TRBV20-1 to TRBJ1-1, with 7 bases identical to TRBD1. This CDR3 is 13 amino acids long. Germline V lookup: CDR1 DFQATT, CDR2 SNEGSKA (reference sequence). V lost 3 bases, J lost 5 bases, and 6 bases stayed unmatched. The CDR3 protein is CSASPPGGTEAFF. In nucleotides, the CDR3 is TGCAGTGCTAGTCCTCCAGGGGGAACTGAAGCTTTCTTT.

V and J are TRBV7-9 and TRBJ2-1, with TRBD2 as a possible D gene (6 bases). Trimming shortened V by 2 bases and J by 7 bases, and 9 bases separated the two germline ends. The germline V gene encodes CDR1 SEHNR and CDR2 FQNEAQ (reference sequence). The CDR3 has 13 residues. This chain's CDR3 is CASSLTSRNEQFF. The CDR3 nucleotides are TGTGCCAGCAGCTTAACTAGCCGGAATGAGCAGTTCTTC.

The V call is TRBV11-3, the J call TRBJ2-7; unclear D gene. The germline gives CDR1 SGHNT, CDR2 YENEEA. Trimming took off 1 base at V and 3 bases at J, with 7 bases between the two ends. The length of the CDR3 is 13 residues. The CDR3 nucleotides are TGTGCCAGCAGCTTAGGAGATTACTACGAGCAGTACTTC. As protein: CASSLGDYYEQYF. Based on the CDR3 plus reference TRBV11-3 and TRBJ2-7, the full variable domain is EAGVVQSPRYKIIEKKQPVAFWCNPISGHNTLYWYLQNLGQGPELLIRYENEEAVDDSQLPKDRFSAERLKGVDSTLKIQPAELGDSAVYLCASSLGDYYEQYFGPGTRLTVT.

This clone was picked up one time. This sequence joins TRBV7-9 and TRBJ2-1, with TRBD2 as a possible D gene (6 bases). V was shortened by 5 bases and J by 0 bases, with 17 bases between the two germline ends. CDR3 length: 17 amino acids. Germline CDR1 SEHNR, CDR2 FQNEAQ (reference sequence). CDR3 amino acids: CASSVSGPLSSYNEQFF. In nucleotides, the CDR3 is TGTGCCAGCAGCGTAAGCGGGCCTCTTAGCTCCTACAATGAGCAGTTCTTC.

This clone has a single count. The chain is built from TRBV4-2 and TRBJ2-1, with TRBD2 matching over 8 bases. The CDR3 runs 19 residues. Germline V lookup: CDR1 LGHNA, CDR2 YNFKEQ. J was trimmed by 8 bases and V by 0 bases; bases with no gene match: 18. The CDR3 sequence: CASSQDVSLWTSIVYEQFF. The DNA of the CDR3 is TGTGCCAGCAGCCAAGATGTTTCATTGTGGACTAGCATAGTTTATGAGCAGTTCTTC.

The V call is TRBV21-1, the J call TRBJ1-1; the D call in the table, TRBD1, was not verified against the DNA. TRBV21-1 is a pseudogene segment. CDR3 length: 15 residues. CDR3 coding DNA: TGTGCCAGCAGCAAAGAGGGACAGGGTTGGACTGAAGCTTTCTTT. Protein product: CASSKEGQGWTEAFF.

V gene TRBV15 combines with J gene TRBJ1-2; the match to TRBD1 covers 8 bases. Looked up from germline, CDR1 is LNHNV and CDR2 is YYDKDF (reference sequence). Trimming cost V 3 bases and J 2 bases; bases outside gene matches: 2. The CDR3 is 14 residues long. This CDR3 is CATSRGQANYGYTF. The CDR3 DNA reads TGTGCCACCAGCAGGGGACAGGCGAACTATGGCTACACCTTC.

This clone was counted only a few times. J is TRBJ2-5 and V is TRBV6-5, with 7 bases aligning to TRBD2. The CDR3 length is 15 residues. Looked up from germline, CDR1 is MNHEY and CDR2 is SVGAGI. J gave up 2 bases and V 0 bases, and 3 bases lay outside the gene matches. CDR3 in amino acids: CASSYSLALQETQYF. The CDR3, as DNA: TGTGCCAGCAGTTACTCACTAGCGTTACAAGAGACCCAGTACTTC.

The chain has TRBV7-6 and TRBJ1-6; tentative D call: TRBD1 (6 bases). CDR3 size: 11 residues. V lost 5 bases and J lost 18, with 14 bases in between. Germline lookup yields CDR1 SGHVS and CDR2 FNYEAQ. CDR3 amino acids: CASSQGQSPHF. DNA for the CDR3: TGTGCCAGCAGCCAGGGACAATCCCCCCACTTT. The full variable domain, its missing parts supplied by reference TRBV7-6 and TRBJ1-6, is GAGVSQSPRYKVTKRGQDVALRCDPISGHVSLYWYRQALGQGPEFLTYFNYEAQQDKSGLPNDRFSAERPEGSISTLTIQRTEQRDSAMYRCASSQGQSPHFGNGTRLTVT.

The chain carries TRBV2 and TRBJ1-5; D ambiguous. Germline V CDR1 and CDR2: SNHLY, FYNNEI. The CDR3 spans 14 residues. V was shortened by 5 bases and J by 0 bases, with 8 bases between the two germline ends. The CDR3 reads CASSRDYSNQPQHF. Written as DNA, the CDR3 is TGTGCCAGCAGTCGGGATTATAGCAATCAGCCCCAGCATTTT.

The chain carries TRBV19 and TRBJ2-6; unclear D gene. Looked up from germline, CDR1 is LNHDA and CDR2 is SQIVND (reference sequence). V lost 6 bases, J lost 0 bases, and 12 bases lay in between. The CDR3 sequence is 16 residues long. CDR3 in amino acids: CASSLKHNSGANVLTF. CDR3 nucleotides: TGTGCCAGTAGCTTGAAACACAACTCTGGGGCCAACGTCCTGACTTTC.

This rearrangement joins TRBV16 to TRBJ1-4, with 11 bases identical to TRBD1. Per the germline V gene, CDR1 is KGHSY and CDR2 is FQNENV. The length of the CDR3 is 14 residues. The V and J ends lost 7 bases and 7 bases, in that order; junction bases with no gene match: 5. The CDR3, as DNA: TGTGCCAGCAACGACGGGACAGGGGGTGAAAAACTGTTTTTT. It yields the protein CASNDGTGGEKLFF.

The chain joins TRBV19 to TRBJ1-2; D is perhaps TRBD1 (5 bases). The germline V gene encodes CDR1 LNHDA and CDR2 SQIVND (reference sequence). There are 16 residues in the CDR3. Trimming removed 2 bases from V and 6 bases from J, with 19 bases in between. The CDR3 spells CASSITLRGAYDGYTF. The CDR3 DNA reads TGTGCCAGTAGTATAACCCTACGTGGGGCGTACGATGGCTACACCTTC.

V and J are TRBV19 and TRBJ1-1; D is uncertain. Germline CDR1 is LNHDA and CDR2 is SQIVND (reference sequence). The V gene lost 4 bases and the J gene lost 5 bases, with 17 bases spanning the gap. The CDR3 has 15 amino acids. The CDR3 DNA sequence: TGTGCCAGTAGTACCCTTTTATGGGAGGGAACTGAAGCTTTCTTT. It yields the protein CASSTLLWEGTEAFF.

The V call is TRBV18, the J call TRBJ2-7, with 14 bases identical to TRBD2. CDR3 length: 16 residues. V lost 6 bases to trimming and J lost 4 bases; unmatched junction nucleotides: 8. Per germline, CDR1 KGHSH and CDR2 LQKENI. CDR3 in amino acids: CASSTPGLAGVYEQYF. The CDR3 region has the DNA TGTGCCAGCTCTACGCCGGGACTAGCGGGGGTTTACGAGCAGTACTTC.

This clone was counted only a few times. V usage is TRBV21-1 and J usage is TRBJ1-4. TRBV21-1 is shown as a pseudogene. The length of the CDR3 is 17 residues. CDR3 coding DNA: TGTGCCAGCAGCAAATTCCCTCGGGGTCCAACTAATGAAAAACTGTTTTTT. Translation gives CASSKFPRGPTNEKLFF.

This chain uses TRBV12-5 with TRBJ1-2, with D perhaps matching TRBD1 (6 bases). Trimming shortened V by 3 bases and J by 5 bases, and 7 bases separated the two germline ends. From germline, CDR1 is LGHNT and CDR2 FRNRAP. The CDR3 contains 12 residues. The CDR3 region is CASGLQGYGYTF. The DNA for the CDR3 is TGTGCTAGTGGTTTACAGGGTTATGGCTACACCTTC.

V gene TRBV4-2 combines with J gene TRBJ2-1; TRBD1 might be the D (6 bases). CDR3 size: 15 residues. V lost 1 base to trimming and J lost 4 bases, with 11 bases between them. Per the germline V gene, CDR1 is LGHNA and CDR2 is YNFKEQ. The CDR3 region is CASSQADSAYNEQFF. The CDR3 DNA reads TGTGCCAGCAGCCAAGCGGACAGTGCATACAATGAGCAGTTCTTC.